This T cell receptor (beta chain) was obtained from a study of control samples from healthy donors and cancer patients (dated by TCRdb to between 2020 and 2021). Receptors were amplified or captured by the immunoSEQ multiplex PCR assay. This immuneACCESS table, as held by TCRdb, lists in-frame sequences with V and J called but not all clones. Of the missing ones, under half trace to an unresolved V gene in checked studies; the others have no known cause. A total of about 39,000 clones appear in this sample, less than 90% of them only once. The top ten clonotypes cover 40% to 50% of the sample. With regard to this clone: Its antigen is unknown. There are no base qualities to consult, and no much larger clone falls within one base.

Via the germline V gene, CDR1 is LGHNA and CDR2 YSLEER. V lost 3 bases and J lost 4 bases, and the count of bases not matched to a germline gene is 3. The CDR3 runs 15 residues from the cysteine to the phenylalanine. Of the read, only the CDR3 DNA is kept; its 45 bases are in frame from base 1. Recombination joined TRBV4-3 with TRBJ1-6, with TRBD1 identical over 7 junction bases. The sequence derives from a man in his sixties in good health. The source material was blood. The CDR3 loop reads CASSQGTEYNSPLHF. The nucleotide sequence reads as follows: TGCGCCAGCAGCCAGGGGACAGAGTATAATTCACCCCTCCACTTT.